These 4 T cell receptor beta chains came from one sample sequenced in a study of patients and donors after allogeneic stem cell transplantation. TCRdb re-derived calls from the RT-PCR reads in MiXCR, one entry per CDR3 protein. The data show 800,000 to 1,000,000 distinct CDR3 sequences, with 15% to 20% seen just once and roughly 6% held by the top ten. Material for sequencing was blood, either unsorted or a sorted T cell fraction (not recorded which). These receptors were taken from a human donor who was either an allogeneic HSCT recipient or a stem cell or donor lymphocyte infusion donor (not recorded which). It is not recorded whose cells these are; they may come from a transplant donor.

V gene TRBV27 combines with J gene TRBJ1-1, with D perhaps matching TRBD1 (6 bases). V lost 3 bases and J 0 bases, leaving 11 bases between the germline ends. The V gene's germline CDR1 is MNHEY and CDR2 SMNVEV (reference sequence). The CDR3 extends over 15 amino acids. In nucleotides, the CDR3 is TGTGCCAGCAGTTTCACAGGGATAGTGAACACTGAAGCTTTCTTT. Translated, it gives CASSFTGIVNTEAFF.

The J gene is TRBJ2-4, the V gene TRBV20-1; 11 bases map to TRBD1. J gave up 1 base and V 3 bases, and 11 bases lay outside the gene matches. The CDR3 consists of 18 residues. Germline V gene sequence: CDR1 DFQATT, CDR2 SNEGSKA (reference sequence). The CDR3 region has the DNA TGCAGTGCTAGTAGGACAGGGGGCGGTTTAGCGGCCAAAAACATTCAGTACTTC. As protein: CSASRTGGGLAAKNIQYF.

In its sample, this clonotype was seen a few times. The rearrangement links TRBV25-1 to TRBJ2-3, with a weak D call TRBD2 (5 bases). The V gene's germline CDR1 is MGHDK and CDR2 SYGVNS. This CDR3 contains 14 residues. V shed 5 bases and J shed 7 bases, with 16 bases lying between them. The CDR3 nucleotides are TGTGCCAGCAGTTATCTGGGAGTAGATCATACGCAGTATTTT. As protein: CASSYLGVDHTQYF.

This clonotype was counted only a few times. The CDR3 here is CSARRLAGGPYNEQFF. CDR3 DNA sequence: TGCAGTGCTAGGCGCTTAGCGGGGGGGCCCTACAATGAGCAGTTCTTC. The chain is built from TRBV20-1 and TRBJ2-1; 11 bases agree with TRBD2. The CDR3 contains 16 residues. The V segment lost 3 bases and the J segment 2 bases; nucleotides outside the gene matches: 6. CDR1 DFQATT and CDR2 SNEGSKA come from the germline V gene (reference sequence).